The clone carrying this T cell receptor beta chain occurred many times. The data were taken from a study of blood T cells in healthy people across ages. The authors ran a second PCR of about 6 to 11 cycles using a sample-barcoded 5' primer and a J-beta primer mix. TCRdb reprocessed the 5' RACE reads via MiXCR and lists one record per CDR3 protein. Of 850,000 or so distinct CDR3 sequences in the sample, roughly 26% were seen once. The CDR3 runs to 15 residues. The germline V and J ends were trimmed by 5 bases and 1 base, with 15 bases remaining between them. Germline V gives CDR1 SGHTA, CDR2 FQGNSA. The sequenced material came from blood. The sequence came from a woman of 80 years or more in good health. The V gene is TRBV7-2, the J gene TRBJ2-7; a weak D match, TRBD2 (6 bases). CDR3 nucleotides: TGTGCCAGCAGCGGTCTGGGACTCCCGTCCTACGAGCAGTACTTC. Translating gives CASSGLGLPSYEQYF.